This T cell receptor (beta chain) came from a study of cytomegalovirus exposure and HLA in healthy donors. Study background: It was reported in a later analysis that the same platform had been used for the roughly 130 validation repertoires as for the approximately 670 first-cohort repertoires.

The donors formed part of the approximately 120-subject validation cohort, distinct from the roughly 700-subject first cohort. Per the germline V gene, CDR1 is MDHEN and CDR2 is SYDVKM. With V trimmed by 1 base and J by 3 bases, 4 bases remained unmatched. This CDR3 contains 16 residues. A word on this clone: Its antigen is still unknown.

Method: immunoSEQ multiplex PCR; TCRdb's copy keeps in-frame clones and lacks some. The repertoire holds 50,000 to 70,000 clones, roughly 94% seen once, with 5.8% in the top ten. Broader study findings: TCR beta chains numbering 164 were designated cytomegalovirus-associated.

The sample consisted of PBMCs. The chain couples TRBV28 to TRBJ1-5; 9 bases agree with TRBD1. This TCR derives from a woman aged 18-29 years in good health and CMV-seropositive. CDR3 residues: CASSLSWDRANQPQHF. The CDR3 DNA reads as TGTGCCAGCAGTTTATCCTGGGACAGGGCCAATCAGCCCCAGCATTTT.